The rows below give T cell receptor beta chains drawn from one sample of a study of cytomegalovirus exposure and HLA in healthy donors. Only in-frame clones appear in the TCRdb table, and some are missing; sequencing was by immunoSEQ multiplex PCR. This table holds about 120,000 clones, 70% to 75% found once. The sample was PBMCs. The receptors originated from a woman under 30 in good health and CMV-seronegative. The conserved cysteine and the conserved F or W are not part of the CDR3 here. The order of the fields is J gene, V gene, CDR3 protein.

TRBJ1-6	TRBV19	ASVPGQGTPLH
TRBJ1-6	TRBV6-1	ASHRQGKGSPLH
TRBJ2-7	TRBV4-1	ASSLKENYEQY
TRBJ1-6	TRBV5-5	ASSWGQGVISYNSPLH
TRBJ1-2	TRBV29-1	SVTGARYGYT
TRBJ1-2	TRBV5-1	ASSSEGLLLYGYT
TRBJ2-5	TRBV5-1	ASSLEPGEETQY
TRBJ2-5	TRBV4-1	ASSQDSRGSTRETQY
TRBJ2-7	TRBV10-3	AISSTGTNYEQY
TRBJ1-2	TRBV6-1	ASSEARSKVYGYT
TRBJ1-5	TRBV27	ASSRMTGSNQPQH
TRBJ2-3	TRBV2	ASRRGIPTDTQY
TRBJ2-3	TRBV29-1	SGAGILADTQY
TRBJ1-1	TRBV29-1	STSQGTEAF
TRBJ2-5	TRBV7-9	ASSSSGETQY
TRBJ1-1	TRBV30	AWSPGVEAF
TRBJ2-7	TRBV6-1	ASSESGREG
TRBJ2-7	TRBV27	ASSLGQLTYEQY
TRBJ1-4	TRBV7-9	ASSLEYRVSGEKLF
TRBJ1-4	TRBV2	ASSEGTNNEKLF
TRBJ2-1	TRBV19	ASSIGVGLLNEQF
TRBJ2-6	TRBV27	ASKELQGISGANVLT
TRBJ2-2	TRBV5-8	ASTMGHTNTGELF
TRBJ1-2	TRBV5-1	ASSTGQGGQYGYT
TRBJ2-1	TRBV6-1	ASTWDRGYEQF
TRBJ1-4	TRBV11-2	ASSLVSGINEKLF
TRBJ1-1	TRBV10-3	AISDRGQPNTEAF
TRBJ1-1	TRBV6-5	ASSFGRMRDTEAF
TRBJ1-6	TRBV2	ASSPQRPTGGFYSPLH
TRBJ1-4	TRBV5-1	ASSFQGATNEKLF
TRBJ1-1	TRBV19	ASSLTGGYYTEAF
TRBJ2-3	TRBV19	ASSIGGQSTDTQY
TRBJ2-7	TRBV10-3	ATGTSGGEQY
TRBJ1-1	TRBV4-2	ASSREGTGGMNTEAF
TRBJ2-7	TRBV6-6	ASSRGGPLDEQY
TRBJ2-3	TRBV9	ASSVVARDTQY
TRBJ1-5	TRBV19	ASSMARSNQPQH
TRBJ1-4	TRBV4-1	ASSQDRGPTNEKLF
TRBJ1-1	TRBV10-3	ATAQGNTEAF
TRBJ2-7	TRBV6-5	ASKSGGDYEQY
TRBJ1-2	TRBV6-4	ASSDYPWGSGYT
TRBJ1-1	TRBV19	ASLDRPLAMNTEAF
TRBJ1-1	TRBV6-1	ASNQGVYTEAF
TRBJ1-1	TRBV25-1	ASSELGVNTEAF
TRBJ2-5	TRBV4-1	ASSPEDRGRGKETQY
TRBJ2-7	TRBV2	ASASEVGEQY
TRBJ2-5	TRBV29-1	SGDREVGETQY
TRBJ1-1	TRBV27	ASADGQGQAEAF
TRBJ2-7	TRBV5-1	ASSLAAGSSYEQY
TRBJ1-1	TRBV27	ASTPTRGAGAPEAF